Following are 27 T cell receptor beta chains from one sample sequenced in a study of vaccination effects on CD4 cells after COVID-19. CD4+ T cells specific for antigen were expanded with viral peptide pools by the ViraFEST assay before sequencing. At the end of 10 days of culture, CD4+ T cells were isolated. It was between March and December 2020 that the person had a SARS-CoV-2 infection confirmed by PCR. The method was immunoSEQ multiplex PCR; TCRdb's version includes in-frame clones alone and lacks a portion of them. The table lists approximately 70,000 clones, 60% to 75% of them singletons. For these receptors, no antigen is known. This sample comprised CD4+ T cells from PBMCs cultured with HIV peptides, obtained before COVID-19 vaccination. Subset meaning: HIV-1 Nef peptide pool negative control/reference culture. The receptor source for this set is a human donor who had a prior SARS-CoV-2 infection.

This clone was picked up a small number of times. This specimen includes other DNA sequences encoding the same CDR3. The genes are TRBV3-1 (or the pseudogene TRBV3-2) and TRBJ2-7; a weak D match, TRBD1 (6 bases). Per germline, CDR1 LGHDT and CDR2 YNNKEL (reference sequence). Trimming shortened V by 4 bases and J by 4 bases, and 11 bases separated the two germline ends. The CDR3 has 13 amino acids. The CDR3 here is CASSPTGTYEQYF. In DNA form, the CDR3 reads TGTGCCAGCAGCCCTACCGGGACATACGAGCAGTACTTC.

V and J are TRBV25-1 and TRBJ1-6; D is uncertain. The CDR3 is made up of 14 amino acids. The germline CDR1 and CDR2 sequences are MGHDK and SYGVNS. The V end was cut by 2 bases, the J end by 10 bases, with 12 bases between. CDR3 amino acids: CASSERAWRSPLHF. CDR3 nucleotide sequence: TGTGCCAGCAGTGAAAGGGCCTGGAGGTCACCCCTCCACTTT.

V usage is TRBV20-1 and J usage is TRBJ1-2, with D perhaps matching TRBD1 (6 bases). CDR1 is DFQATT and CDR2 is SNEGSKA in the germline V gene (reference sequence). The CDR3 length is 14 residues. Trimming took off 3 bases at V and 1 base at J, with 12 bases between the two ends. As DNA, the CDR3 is TGCAGTGCTAGTTCCAGGGGACTTAACTATGGCTACACCTTC. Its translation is CSASSRGLNYGYTF.

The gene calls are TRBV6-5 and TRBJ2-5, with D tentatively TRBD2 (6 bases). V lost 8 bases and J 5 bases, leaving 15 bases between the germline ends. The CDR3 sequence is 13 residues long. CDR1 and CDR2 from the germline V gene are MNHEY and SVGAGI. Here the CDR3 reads CASHRGSGETQYF. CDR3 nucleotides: TGTGCCAGCCACCGGGGGTCCGGGGAGACCCAGTACTTC.

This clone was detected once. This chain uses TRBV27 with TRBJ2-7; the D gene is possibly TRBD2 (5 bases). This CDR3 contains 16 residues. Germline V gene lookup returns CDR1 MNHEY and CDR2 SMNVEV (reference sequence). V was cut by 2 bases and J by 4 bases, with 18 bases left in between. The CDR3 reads CASSLPLLSSVYEQYF. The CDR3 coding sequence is TGTGCCAGCAGTTTACCCCTTTTAAGTAGCGTTTACGAGCAGTACTTC.

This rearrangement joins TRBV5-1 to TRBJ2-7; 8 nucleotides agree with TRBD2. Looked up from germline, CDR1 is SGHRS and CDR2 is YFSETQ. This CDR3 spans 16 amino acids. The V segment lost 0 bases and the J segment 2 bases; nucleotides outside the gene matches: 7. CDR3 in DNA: TGCGCCAGCAGCTTGGGGGGACTAGGAGATCCCTACGAGCAGTACTTC. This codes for CASSLGGLGDPYEQYF.

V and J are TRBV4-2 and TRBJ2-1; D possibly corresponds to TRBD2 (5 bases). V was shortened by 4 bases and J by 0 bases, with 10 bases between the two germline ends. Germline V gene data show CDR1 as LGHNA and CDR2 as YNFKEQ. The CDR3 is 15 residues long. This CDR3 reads CASSPGDYSYNEQFF. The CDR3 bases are TGTGCCAGCAGCCCAGGCGACTACTCCTACAATGAGCAGTTCTTC.

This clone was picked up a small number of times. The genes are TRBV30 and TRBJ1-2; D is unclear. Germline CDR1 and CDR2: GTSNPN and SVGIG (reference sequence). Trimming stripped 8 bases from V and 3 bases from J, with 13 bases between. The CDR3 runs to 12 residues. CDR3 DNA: TGTGCCCATGAGAGGGAATACTATGGCTACACCTTC. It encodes CAHEREYYGYTF. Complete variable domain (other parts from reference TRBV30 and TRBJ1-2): SQTIHQWPATLVQPVGSPLSLECTVEGTSNPNLYWYRQAAGRGLQLLFYSVGIGQISSEVPQNLSASRPQDRQFILSSKKLLLSDSGFYLCAHEREYYGYTFGSGTRLTVV.

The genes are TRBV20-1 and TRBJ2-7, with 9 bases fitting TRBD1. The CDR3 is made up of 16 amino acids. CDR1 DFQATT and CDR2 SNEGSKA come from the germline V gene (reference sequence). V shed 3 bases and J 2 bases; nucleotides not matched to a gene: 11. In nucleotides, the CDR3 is TGCAGTGCTAGTGCGATACCGACAGGGGGGACCTACGAGCAGTACTTC. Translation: CSASAIPTGGTYEQYF.

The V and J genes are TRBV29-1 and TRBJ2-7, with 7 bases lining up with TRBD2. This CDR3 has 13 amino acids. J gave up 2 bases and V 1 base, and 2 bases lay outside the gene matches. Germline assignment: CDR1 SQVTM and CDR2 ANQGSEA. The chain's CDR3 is CSVEGRGAYEQYF. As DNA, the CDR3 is TGCAGCGTTGAAGGTCGGGGGGCCTACGAGCAGTACTTC.

CDR3 DNA sequence: TGCGCCAGCAGCGAGGACCCAACAGGGGGCGGTAATTCACCCCTCCACTTT. Translation gives CASSEDPTGGGNSPLHF. V usage is TRBV5-1 and J usage is TRBJ1-6; 9 bases are a match to TRBD1. The V segment lost 4 bases and the J segment 6 bases; nucleotides outside the gene matches: 11. This CDR3 contains 17 residues. Germline assignment: CDR1 SGHRS and CDR2 YFSETQ.

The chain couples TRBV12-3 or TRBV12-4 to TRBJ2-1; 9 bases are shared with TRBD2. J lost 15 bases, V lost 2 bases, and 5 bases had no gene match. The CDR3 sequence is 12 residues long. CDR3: CASSLSGTSSFF. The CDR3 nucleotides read TGTGCCAGCAGTTTATCAGGGACTAGCTCGTTCTTC.

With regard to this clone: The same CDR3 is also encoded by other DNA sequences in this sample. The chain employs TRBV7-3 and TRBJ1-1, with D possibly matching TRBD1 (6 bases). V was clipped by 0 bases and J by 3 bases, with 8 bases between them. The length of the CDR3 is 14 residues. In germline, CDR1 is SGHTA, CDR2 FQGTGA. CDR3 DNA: TGTGCCAGCAGCTTAACAGGGGGGGACACTGAAGCTTTCTTT. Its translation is CASSLTGGDTEAFF.

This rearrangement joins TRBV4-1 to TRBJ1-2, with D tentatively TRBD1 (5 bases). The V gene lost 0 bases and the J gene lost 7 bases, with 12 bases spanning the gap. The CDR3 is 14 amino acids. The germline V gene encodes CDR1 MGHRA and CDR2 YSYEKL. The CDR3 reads CASSQENRYSGYTF. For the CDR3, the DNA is TGCGCCAGCAGCCAAGAGAACAGGTACAGTGGCTACACCTTC.

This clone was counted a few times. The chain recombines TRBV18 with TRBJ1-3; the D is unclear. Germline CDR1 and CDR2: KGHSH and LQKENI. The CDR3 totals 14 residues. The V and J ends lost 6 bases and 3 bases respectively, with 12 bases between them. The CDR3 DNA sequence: TGTGCCAGCTCGGCGGGAACAATTGGAAACACCATATATTTT. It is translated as CASSAGTIGNTIYF. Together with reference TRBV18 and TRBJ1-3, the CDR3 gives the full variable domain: NAGVMQNPRHLVRRRGQEARLRCSPMKGHSHVYWYRQLPEEGLKFMVYLQKENIIDESGMPKERFSAEFPKEGPSILRIQQVVRGDSAAYFCASSAGTIGNTIYFGEGSWLTVV.

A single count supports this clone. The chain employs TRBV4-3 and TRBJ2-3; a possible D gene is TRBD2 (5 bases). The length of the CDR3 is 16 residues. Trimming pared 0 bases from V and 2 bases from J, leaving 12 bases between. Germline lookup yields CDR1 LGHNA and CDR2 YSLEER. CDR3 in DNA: TGCGCCAGCAGCCAAGATGGCGGGTGGGCCACAGATACGCAGTATTTT. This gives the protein CASSQDGGWATDTQYF.

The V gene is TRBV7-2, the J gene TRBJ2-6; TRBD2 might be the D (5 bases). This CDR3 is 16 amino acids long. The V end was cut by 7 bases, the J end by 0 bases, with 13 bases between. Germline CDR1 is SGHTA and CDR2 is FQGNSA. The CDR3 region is CASIGMGVSGANVLTF. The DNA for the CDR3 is TGTGCCAGCATCGGGATGGGCGTCTCTGGGGCCAACGTCCTGACTTTC.

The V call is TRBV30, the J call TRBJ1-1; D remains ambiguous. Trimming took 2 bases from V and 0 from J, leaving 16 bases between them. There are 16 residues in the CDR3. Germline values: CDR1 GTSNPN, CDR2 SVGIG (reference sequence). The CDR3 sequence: CAWSLRVAAMNTEAFF. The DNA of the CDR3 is TGTGCCTGGAGTTTACGGGTGGCAGCCATGAACACTGAAGCTTTCTTT. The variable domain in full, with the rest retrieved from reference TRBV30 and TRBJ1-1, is SQTIHQWPATLVQPVGSPLSLECTVEGTSNPNLYWYRQAAGRGLQLLFYSVGIGQISSEVPQNLSASRPQDRQFILSSKKLLLSDSGFYLCAWSLRVAAMNTEAFFGQGTRLTVV.

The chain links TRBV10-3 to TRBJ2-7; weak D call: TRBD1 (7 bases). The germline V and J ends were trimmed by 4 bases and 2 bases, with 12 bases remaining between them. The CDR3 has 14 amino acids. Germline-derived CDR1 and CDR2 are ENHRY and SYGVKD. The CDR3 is CAISVGGTAYEQYF. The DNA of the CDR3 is TGTGCCATCAGTGTTGGGGGGACAGCCTACGAGCAGTACTTC.

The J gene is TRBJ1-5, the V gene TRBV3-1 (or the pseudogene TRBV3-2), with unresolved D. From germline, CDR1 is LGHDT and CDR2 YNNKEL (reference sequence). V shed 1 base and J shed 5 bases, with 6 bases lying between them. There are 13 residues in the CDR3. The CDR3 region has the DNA TGTGCCAGCAGCCAAGTAGGGTATCAGCCCCAGCATTTT. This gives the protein CASSQVGYQPQHF.

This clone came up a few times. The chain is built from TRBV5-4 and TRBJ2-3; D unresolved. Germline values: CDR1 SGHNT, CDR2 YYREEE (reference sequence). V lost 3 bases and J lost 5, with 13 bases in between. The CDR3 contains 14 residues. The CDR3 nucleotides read TGTGCCAGCAGCTCTGCAGACCGAATAGATACGCAGTATTTT. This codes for CASSSADRIDTQYF.

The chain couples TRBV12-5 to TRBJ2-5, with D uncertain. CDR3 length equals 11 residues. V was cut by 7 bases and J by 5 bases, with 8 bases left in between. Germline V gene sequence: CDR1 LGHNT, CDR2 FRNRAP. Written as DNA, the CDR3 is TGTGCTAGTGCTGGTTTTGAGACCCAGTACTTC. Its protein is CASAGFETQYF.

CDR3 sequence reads: CASTGREGAVTGELFF. CDR3 bases: TGTGCCAGCACCGGGCGGGAGGGAGCGGTGACCGGGGAGCTGTTTTTT. The chain combines TRBV28 with TRBJ2-2; 9 bases line up with TRBD2. This CDR3 comprises 16 residues. V lost 7 bases and J lost 5; bases outside the gene matches: 11. The germline V gene encodes CDR1 MDHEN and CDR2 SYDVKM.

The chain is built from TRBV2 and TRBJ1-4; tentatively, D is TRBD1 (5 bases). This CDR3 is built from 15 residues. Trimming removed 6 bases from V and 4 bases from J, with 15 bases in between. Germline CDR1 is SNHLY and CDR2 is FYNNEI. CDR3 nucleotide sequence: TGTGCCAGCAGCACGCCCAGGGTCAGTAATGAAAAACTGTTTTTT. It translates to CASSTPRVSNEKLFF.

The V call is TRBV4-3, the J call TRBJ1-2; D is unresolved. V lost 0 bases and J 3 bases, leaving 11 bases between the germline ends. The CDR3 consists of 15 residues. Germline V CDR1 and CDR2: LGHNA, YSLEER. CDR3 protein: CASSQDVGFDYGYTF. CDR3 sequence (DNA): TGCGCCAGCAGCCAAGACGTGGGGTTCGACTATGGCTACACCTTC.

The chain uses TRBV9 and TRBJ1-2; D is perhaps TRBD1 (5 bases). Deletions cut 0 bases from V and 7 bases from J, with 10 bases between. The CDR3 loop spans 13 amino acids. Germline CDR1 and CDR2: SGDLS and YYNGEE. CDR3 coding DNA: TGTGCCAGCAGCGTAGGTAGGGACCGTGGCTACACCTTC. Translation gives CASSVGRDRGYTF.

CDR3 in DNA: TGTGCCAGCCGGACCAACCTGGGACTAGCGGGGATGAACACCGGGGAGCTGTTTTTT. This encodes CASRTNLGLAGMNTGELFF. The rearrangement links TRBV18 to TRBJ2-2; 13 nucleotides line up with TRBD2. Germline CDR1 reads KGHSH; CDR2 reads LQKENI. The CDR3 consists of 19 residues. V shed 8 bases and J 1 base; nucleotides not matched to a gene: 13.